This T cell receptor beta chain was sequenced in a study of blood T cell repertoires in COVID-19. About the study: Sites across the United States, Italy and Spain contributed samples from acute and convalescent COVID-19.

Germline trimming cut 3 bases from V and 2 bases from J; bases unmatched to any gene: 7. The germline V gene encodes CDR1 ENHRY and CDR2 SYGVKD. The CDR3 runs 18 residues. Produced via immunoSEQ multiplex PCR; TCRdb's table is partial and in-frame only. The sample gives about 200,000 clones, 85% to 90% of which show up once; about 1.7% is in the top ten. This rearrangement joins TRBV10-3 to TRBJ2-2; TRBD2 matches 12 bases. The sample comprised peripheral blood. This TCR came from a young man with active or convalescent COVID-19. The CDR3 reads CAISDILAGGRNTGELFF. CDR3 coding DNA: TGTGCCATCAGTGATATACTAGCGGGGGGACGTAACACCGGGGAGCTGTTTTTT.